The following is a TCR beta chain sequence with its context. The antigen it binds to is not known. No per-base quality is available; no much larger clone lies one base away. The data are from a study of glioma-infiltrating T cells after dendritic cell vaccination (TCRdb year 2016). In the study overall: The cohort comprised around 15 glioblastoma patients from Phase I and II dendritic cell vaccination trials, 9 newly diagnosed and 6 with recurrent disease. Patients received autologous tumor lysate-pulsed dendritic cell vaccination between the early 2000s and the early 2010s. To make the vaccine, monocyte-derived dendritic cells were cultured for seven days with IL-4 and GM-CSF and then pulsed overnight with autologous tumor lysate. Each patient got three intradermal injections of the dendritic cell vaccine, spaced at biweekly intervals, in the arm below the axilla. In glioblastoma patients vaccinated with dendritic cells, deep sequencing of TCR beta CDR3 regions served to measure tumor-infiltrating lymphocyte content and to compare repertoires between tumor and blood. Survival after dendritic cell vaccination was correlated with TCR sequencing metrics such as TIL content and the overlap between tumor and blood repertoires.

The full study reports these points: After dendritic cell vaccination, a higher estimated pretreatment TIL content predicted longer time to progression and longer overall survival. The cohort was small and heterogeneous, few patients had complete blood and tumor sets, and even fewer had initial-recurrent tumor pairs. TCR clonality showed no direct relationship with survival, which suggests that a diverse polyclonal response may matter. The three-group TCR overlap response model was described as speculative and requiring prospective validation.

TCRB CDR3 regions were amplified from about 2 ug genomic DNA, or all available DNA if less, using the immunoSEQ assay. Multiplex PCR used 60 forward primers for TCR V beta segments and 13 reverse primers for J beta segments. To estimate the number of reads per starting template, synthetic control templates were added to each sample at limiting dilution. The Illumina HiSeq System generated sequencing reads of 87 bp. As for the original processing: To remove PCR and sequencing errors, closely related sequences were merged with a nearest neighbor algorithm. TCR overlap was defined as the percentage of unique tumor TCR beta sequences that were also found in the peripheral blood of the same patient. TCRdb mirrors the immuneACCESS table, restricted to in-frame sequences. Some clones are absent from its copies; in checked studies, under half trace to an unresolved V gene, and the reason for the others is unknown. The V and J calls and clone size were taken over from that table, and D and trimming were inferred from the DNA. For this sample there are 80,000 to 95,000 clones; about 85% appear just once. The top ten clonotypes cover about 8.5% of the sample.

Based on the germline V gene, the CDR1 and CDR2 sequences are MDHEN and SYDVKM. Trimming takes 7 bases from V and 5 bases from J, and the germline ends sit 17 bases apart. Spanning cysteine to phenylalanine, the CDR3 consists of 15 amino acids. The entry retains the CDR3 DNA only, 45 bases that are in frame from base 1. This specimen's time point label, per the study, means: after dendritic cell vaccination, including at tumor progression/relapse. Selection of patients required sufficient residual fresh-frozen tumor tissue and over two years of available survival data. An isocitrate dehydrogenase mutation was not carried by any of the glioblastoma patients, although molecular status was otherwise variable. PBMC collection took place before vaccination, two weeks after the third vaccination, and at tumor progression if progression occurred. The Qiagen DNeasy Blood extraction Kit was used to extract genomic DNA.

Recombination joined TRBV28 with TRBJ1-4; a confident D gene designation cannot be given. The specimen was blood, collected after dendritic cell vaccination. The sequence was collected from a human donor with glioblastoma. The CDR3 protein is CASTTSSGGNEKLFF. In nucleotide form, the sequence is TGTGCCAGCACCACAAGCTCTGGAGGGAATGAAAAACTGTTTTTT.